The source of this T cell receptor beta chain is a study of cytomegalovirus exposure and HLA in healthy donors. Amplification used 60 Vbeta primers and 13 Jbeta primers. Method: immunoSEQ multiplex PCR; TCRdb's copy keeps in-frame clones and lacks some. The table shows 95,000 to 100,000 clones, with around four fifths occurring only once. Per germline, CDR1 SGHTA and CDR2 FQGNSA. V was cut by 5 bases and J by 6 bases, with 14 bases left in between. The CDR3 totals 14 residues. The J gene is TRBJ1-5, the V gene TRBV7-2, with D perhaps TRBD1 (6 bases). Material: PBMCs. The TCR originated in a man aged 35 to 55 in good health and CMV-seronegative. The CDR3 sequence: CASSPHQGSQPQHF. The CDR3, as DNA: TGTGCCAGCAGCCCCCACCAGGGGAGTCAGCCCCAGCATTTT.